These T cell receptor beta chains were read from a single sample in a study of blood T cell repertoires in COVID-19. Sequencing used immunoSEQ multiplex PCR; TCRdb keeps in-frame clones, though not all of them. The sample lists about 29,000 clones; roughly nine tenths were seen once. The sequenced sample was peripheral blood. Receptor source: a human donor in a cohort sampled during active COVID-19. Each CDR3 is given with its conserved first and last residue. D genes are given only for firm matches. Part of the rows lack a size; the others show once, few, many or a class for expanded clones.

abundance	v_gene	j_gene	d_gene	CDR3aa	CDR3nt
.	TRBV5-1	TRBJ1-3	TRBD1	CASSKTGTGANTIYF	TGCGCCAGCAGCAAAACCGGGACAGGAGCAAACACCATATATTTT
.	TRBV18	TRBJ2-1	TRBD1	CASSPPNLRQGKNEQFF	TGTGCCAGCTCACCCCCCAATTTACGACAGGGGAAGAATGAGCAGTTCTTC
.	TRBV9	TRBJ2-3	.	CASSVEGGPPDTQYF	TGTGCCAGCAGCGTAGAGGGGGGGCCGCCAGATACGCAGTATTTT
.	TRBV7-2	TRBJ1-4	.	CASSLERSDEKLFF	TGTGCCAGCAGCTTAGAGCGGTCAGATGAAAAACTGTTTTTT
.	TRBV5-6	TRBJ2-5	.	CASSQVLGQETQYF	TGTGCCAGCAGCCAAGTACTAGGGCAAGAGACCCAGTACTTC
.	TRBV5-4	TRBJ2-3	.	CASSFDRRDTQYF	TGTGCCAGCAGCTTTGATAGAAGAGATACGCAGTATTTT
.	TRBV7-8	TRBJ2-7	.	CASSLAGRVNEQYF	TGTGCCAGCAGCTTAGCGGGCAGGGTGAACGAGCAGTACTTC
once	TRBV19	TRBJ1-4	TRBD1	CASRTLNRGYNEKLFF	TGTGCCAGCAGAACACTCAACAGGGGCTACAATGAAAAACTGTTTTTT
few	TRBV7-9	TRBJ1-2	TRBD1	CASSFQGGGYTF	TGTGCCAGCAGCTTCCAGGGGGGTGGCTACACCTTC
.	TRBV3-1/TRBV3-2	TRBJ1-2	.	CASSQDTGFKGTRRNYGYTF	TGTGCCAGCAGCCAAGACACAGGGTTCAAAGGTACTAGGAGAAACTATGGCTACACCTTC
.	TRBV18	TRBJ2-2	.	CATQTGTKGNTGELFF	TGTGCCACCCAGACCGGGACAAAGGGTAACACCGGGGAGCTGTTTTTT
few	TRBV4-1	TRBJ1-5	.	CASSQALTGNQPQHF	TGCGCCAGCAGCCAAGCTCTTACGGGCAATCAGCCCCAGCATTTT
.	TRBV4-1	TRBJ1-4	.	CASSQEVQVFNEKLFF	TGCGCCAGCAGCCAAGAAGTGCAGGTTTTTAATGAAAAACTGTTTTTT
once	TRBV28	TRBJ2-3	TRBD2	CASSLIAVAGGPTDTQYF	TGTGCCAGCAGTTTGATAGCAGTAGCGGGGGGCCCCACAGATACGCAGTATTTT
.	TRBV4-3	TRBJ1-6	.	CASSQDRGANSPLHF	TGCGCCAGCAGCCAAGATCGGGGGGCCAATTCACCCCTCCACTTT
.	TRBV5-6	TRBJ2-7	.	CASSGGVSLQYF	TGTGCCAGCAGCGGCGGTGTTTCCTTGCAGTACTTC
.	TRBV28	TRBJ2-3	.	CASSLGGISDTQYF	TGTGCCAGCAGTTTAGGGGGGATCTCAGATACGCAGTATTTT
few	TRBV9	TRBJ2-1	TRBD2	CASSVELAGYNEQFF	TGTGCCAGCAGCGTAGAACTAGCGGGGTACAATGAGCAGTTCTTC
.	TRBV27	TRBJ2-2	.	CASSLSGRAGLNTGELFF	TGTGCCAGCAGTTTATCGGGCAGGGCGGGACTCAACACCGGGGAGCTGTTTTTT
.	TRBV5-1	TRBJ2-1	.	CASSLQGGSYNEQFF	TGCGCCAGCAGCCTTCAGGGGGGCTCCTACAATGAGCAGTTCTTC
once	TRBV6-2/TRBV6-3	TRBJ2-7	.	CASSPRRGTYEQYF	TGTGCCAGCAGCCCCCGCAGGGGAACCTACGAGCAGTACTTC
.	TRBV6-1	TRBJ2-4	TRBD2	CASSEATAGGRVNIQYF	TGTGCCAGCAGTGAAGCAACAGCGGGGGGCCGGGTAAACATTCAGTACTTC
once	TRBV4-1	TRBJ2-5	.	CASSQDREETQYF	TGCGCCAGCAGCCAAGACAGGGAAGAGACCCAGTACTTC
.	TRBV7-9	TRBJ2-5	.	CASSLVRAGALLETQYF	TGTGCCAGCAGCTTAGTTCGGGCAGGGGCTTTACTGGAGACCCAGTACTTC
.	TRBV6-5	TRBJ2-1	TRBD2	CASSRTSGGYNEQFF	TGTGCCAGCAGTCGGACTAGCGGGGGGTACAATGAGCAGTTCTTC
.	TRBV2	TRBJ1-4	.	CASSEEGEKLFF	TGTGCCAGCAGTGAAGAGGGGGAAAAACTGTTTTTT
.	TRBV4-1	TRBJ2-3	TRBD1	CASSQGQGVITDTQYF	TGCGCCAGCAGCCAAGGACAGGGGGTTATCACAGATACGCAGTATTTT
.	TRBV18	TRBJ1-2	TRBD1	CASSPDGTGGNYGYTF	TGTGCCAGCTCGCCGGACGGGACAGGGGGCAACTATGGCTACACCTTC
.	TRBV5-1	TRBJ2-3	.	CASSLGQATDTQYF	TGCGCCAGCAGCTTGGGACAGGCCACAGATACGCAGTATTTT
.	TRBV11-2	TRBJ1-3	.	CASSLGRLQRSGNTIYF	TGTGCCAGCAGCTTAGGGCGGCTGCAAAGGTCTGGAAACACCATATATTTT
.	TRBV7-3	TRBJ2-1	TRBD2	CASSPGLGSEQFF	TGTGCCAGCAGCCCCGGACTAGGATCTGAGCAGTTCTTC
.	TRBV12-3/TRBV12-4	TRBJ1-2	.	CASSLVVNYGYTF	TGTGCCAGCAGTTTGGTAGTTAACTATGGCTACACCTTC